This is a list of T cell receptor beta chains from one sample in a study of T-cell memory formation after mild COVID-19. TCRdb independently ran MiXCR on the 5' RACE reads; one entry per CDR3 protein. This table holds 300,000 to 400,000 distinct CDR3 sequences, 25% to 30% found once. The sequenced sample consisted of PBMCs or a T cell subset sorted from them (not recorded which). These TCRs come from an adult woman who had mild COVID-19 (a few samples of this study predate the infection). Cell type and time point are not known. The CDR3 runs from the conserved cysteine through the conserved F or W. A D gene is named only where the DNA matches it firmly. A row's size may be missing; if present it is once, few, many or a size class.

few | NA | TRBJ2-3 | TRBV6-5 | CASSLRGRGDTQYF | TGTGCCAGCTCCTTGCGGGGGCGAGGAGATACGCAGTATTTT
NA | NA | TRBJ1-2 | TRBV7-9 | CASSLGGGGYTF | TGTGCCAGCAGCTTAGGTGGCGGGGGCTACACCTTC
NA | NA | TRBJ1-3 | TRBV5-6 | CASSFRAVSGNTIYF | TGTGCCAGCAGCTTTCGCGCGGTCTCTGGAAACACCATATATTTT
many | NA | TRBJ1-1 | TRBV12-3/TRBV12-4 | CASSLGPNTEAFF | TGTGCCAGCAGCTTAGGGCCGAACACTGAAGCTTTCTTT
many | NA | TRBJ2-5 | TRBV5-1 | CASSLGQEPETQYF | TGCGCCAGCAGCTTGGGACAGGAGCCAGAGACCCAGTACTTC
few | NA | TRBJ1-5 | TRBV5-1 | CASSRGGGNQPQHF | TGCGCCAGCAGCCGAGGGGGAGGCAATCAGCCCCAGCATTTT
few | TRBD2 | TRBJ2-5 | TRBV5-1 | CASSILTSGKETQYF | TGCGCCAGCAGCATCCTGACTAGCGGAAAAGAGACCCAGTACTTC
NA | TRBD2 | TRBJ2-1 | TRBV7-2 | CASSELAGLYNEQFF | TGTGCCAGCAGCGAGTTAGCGGGGTTGTACAATGAGCAGTTCTTC
many | TRBD1 | TRBJ1-1 | TRBV12-3/TRBV12-4 | CASSTGGGVGTEAFF | TGTGCCAGCAGTACAGGGGGCGGGGTAGGCACTGAAGCTTTCTTT
NA | TRBD1 | TRBJ1-1 | TRBV20-1 | CSASVQGRGEAFF | TGCAGTGCTTCTGTACAGGGGAGGGGCGAAGCTTTCTTT
NA | NA | TRBJ1-1 | TRBV24-1 | CATSGGPTGRAEAFF | TGTGCCACCAGTGGGGGACCGACGGGTAGGGCTGAAGCTTTCTTT
NA | NA | TRBJ2-7 | TRBV5-1 | CASSRKFPGSDGDEQYF | TGCGCCAGCAGCCGAAAATTCCCAGGTTCTGACGGGGACGAGCAGTACTTC
few | NA | TRBJ2-7 | TRBV13 | CASSLGRWGEQYF | TGTGCCAGCAGCTTAGGCAGGTGGGGCGAGCAGTACTTC
NA | TRBD2 | TRBJ2-5 | TRBV14 | CASSQWTSGREETQYF | TGTGCCAGCAGCCAATGGACTAGCGGGAGGGAAGAGACCCAGTACTTC
few | NA | TRBJ1-2 | TRBV24-1 | CATSDFVDPGIYGYTF | TGTGCCACCAGTGATTTTGTTGACCCGGGAATCTATGGCTACACCTTC
NA | TRBD1 | TRBJ1-5 | TRBV15 | CATSRDYARDSSKHF | TGTGCCACCAGCAGAGATTATGCGAGGGACAGCTCTAAGCATTTT
NA | NA | TRBJ1-1 | TRBV11-3 | CASSLWPDRTEAFF | TGTGCCAGCAGCTTATGGCCGGACAGAACTGAAGCTTTCTTT
once | NA | TRBJ1-4 | TRBV29-1 | CSVGSPDSMEKLFF | TGCAGCGTTGGATCCCCGGACAGTATGGAAAAACTGTTTTTT
NA | NA | TRBJ1-1 | TRBV19 | CASSIGVRPNTEAFF | TGTGCCAGTAGTATCGGGGTCAGGCCAAACACTGAAGCTTTCTTT
few | TRBD1 | TRBJ2-3 | TRBV6-5 | CASGMTGGRGSTDTQYF | TGTGCCAGCGGAATGACAGGGGGCAGGGGCAGCACAGATACGCAGTATTTT
NA | TRBD1 | TRBJ2-1 | TRBV2 | CASRPGTGSNEQFF | TGTGCCAGCAGGCCCGGGACAGGGTCCAATGAGCAGTTCTTC
NA | NA | TRBJ2-2 | TRBV12-3/TRBV12-4 | CASSPTRWNTGELFF | TGTGCCAGCAGTCCGACTAGGTGGAACACCGGGGAGCTGTTTTTT
few | TRBD2 | TRBJ2-7 | TRBV5-1 | CASSLVAGELYEQYF | TGCGCCAGCAGCTTGGTAGCGGGGGAACTTTACGAGCAGTACTTC
few | TRBD1 | TRBJ2-1 | TRBV2 | CASGGTGGGWNEQFF | TGTGCCAGCGGGGGGACAGGGGGAGGGTGGAATGAGCAGTTCTTC
NA | NA | TRBJ2-7 | TRBV18 | CASSPIGASETIYEQYF | TGTGCCAGCTCACCAATAGGGGCTAGCGAGACAATCTACGAGCAGTACTTC
NA | TRBD1 | TRBJ2-7 | TRBV20-1 | CSARSGQGSYEQYF | TGCAGTGCTAGGTCGGGACAGGGGTCCTACGAGCAGTACTTC
few | TRBD2 | TRBJ2-5 | TRBV5-1 | CASSHVGGRRVGTQYF | TGCGCCAGCAGCCACGTAGGCGGGAGGAGGGTTGGGACCCAGTACTTC
few | TRBD2 | TRBJ2-7 | TRBV6-5 | CASSYGLAGGYEQYF | TGTGCCAGCAGTTACGGCCTAGCGGGAGGCTACGAGCAGTACTTC
NA | NA | TRBJ1-6 | TRBV7-8 | CASTTRGDYNSPLHF | TGTGCCAGCACCACTAGGGGCGACTATAATTCACCCCTCCACTTT
NA | TRBD2 | TRBJ2-2 | TRBV11-3 | CASSFPGLAGGRTGELFF | TGTGCCAGCAGCTTTCCGGGACTAGCGGGAGGAAGAACCGGGGAGCTGTTTTTT
NA | NA | TRBJ1-2 | TRBV5-1 | CASSLNRHEPPFYGYTF | TGCGCCAGCAGCTTGAACCGGCACGAACCTCCCTTCTATGGCTACACCTTC
NA | TRBD1 | TRBJ2-3 | TRBV24-1 | CATSDARTGPSTDTQYF | TGTGCCACCAGTGACGCTCGGACAGGACCTAGCACAGATACGCAGTATTTT
NA | NA | TRBJ1-1 | TRBV24-1 | CATSDRKRAEAFF | TGTGCCACCAGTGATAGAAAGAGGGCTGAAGCTTTCTTT
NA | TRBD2 | TRBJ2-5 | TRBV15 | CATSRDATSGGGETQYF | TGTGCCACCAGCAGAGATGCCACTAGCGGGGGCGGTGAGACCCAGTACTTC
few | NA | TRBJ1-5 | TRBV7-9 | CASSRPTGLKMHF | TGTGCCAGCAGCCGACCTACAGGTCTAAAAATGCATTTT
NA | NA | TRBJ2-1 | TRBV12-3/TRBV12-4 | CASSSSSAYNEQFF | TGTGCCAGCAGCTCTAGCTCCGCCTACAATGAGCAGTTCTTC
NA | NA | TRBJ2-7 | TRBV6-5 | CASRYDSPSYEQYF | TGTGCCAGCAGATACGACAGCCCCTCCTACGAGCAGTACTTC
few | TRBD1 | TRBJ1-1 | TRBV5-6 | CASSFAGQGKAFF | TGTGCCAGCAGCTTCGCTGGACAGGGTAAAGCTTTCTTT
many | TRBD2 | TRBJ2-1 | TRBV5-1 | CASSSGTSGGIEQFF | TGCGCCAGCAGCTCCGGGACTAGCGGGGGGATTGAGCAGTTCTTC
few | TRBD2 | TRBJ2-1 | TRBV6-4 | CASSETSGVSSYNEQFF | TGTGCCAGCAGTGAGACTAGCGGGGTCTCCTCCTACAATGAGCAGTTCTTC
NA | NA | TRBJ2-1 | TRBV11-2 | CASSLGLKQFF | TGTGCCAGCAGCTTGGGTCTCAAGCAGTTCTTC
NA | TRBD2 | TRBJ2-1 | TRBV3-1 | CASSQQLASSSYNEQFF | TGTGCCAGCAGCCAACAACTAGCGTCAAGCTCCTACAATGAGCAGTTCTTC